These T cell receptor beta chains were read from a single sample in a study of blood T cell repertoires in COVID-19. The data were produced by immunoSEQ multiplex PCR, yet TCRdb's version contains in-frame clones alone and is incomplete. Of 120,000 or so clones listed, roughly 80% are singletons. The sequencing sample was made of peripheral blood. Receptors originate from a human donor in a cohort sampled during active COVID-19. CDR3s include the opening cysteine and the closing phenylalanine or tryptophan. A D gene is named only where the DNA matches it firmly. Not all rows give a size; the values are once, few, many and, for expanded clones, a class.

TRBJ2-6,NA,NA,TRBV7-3,TGTGCCAGCAGCCTCCCCGGACTTCAGGGGACTGGGGCCAACGTCCTGACTTTC,CASSLPGLQGTGANVLTF
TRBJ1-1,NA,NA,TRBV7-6,TGTGCCAGCAGCTTAGCGTTACAGGGTGGCACTGAAGCTTTCTTT,CASSLALQGGTEAFF
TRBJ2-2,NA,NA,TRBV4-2,TGTGCCAGCAGCCAAGATCAGGTGGAGGGTGGGGCGGCCGGGGAGCTGTTTTTT,CASSQDQVEGGAAGELFF
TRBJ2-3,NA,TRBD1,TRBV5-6,TGTGCCAGCAGCCGTCGCACACAGGGGCGAGGAGATACGCAGTATTTT,CASSRRTQGRGDTQYF
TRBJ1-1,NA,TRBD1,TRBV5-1,TGCGCCAGCAGCTATGGGACAGCGAACACTGAAGCTTTCTTT,CASSYGTANTEAFF
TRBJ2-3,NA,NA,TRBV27,TGTGCCAGCAGCCTAGTTCCCCCCACAGATACGCAGTATTTT,CASSLVPPTDTQYF
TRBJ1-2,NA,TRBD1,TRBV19,TGTGCCAGTAGTATAGCGGCCACCAGGACAGGGGACTATGGCTACACCTTC,CASSIAATRTGDYGYTF
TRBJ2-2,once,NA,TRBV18,TGTGCTAGCTCACCGGACAGGAACACCGGGGAGCTGTTTTTT,CASSPDRNTGELFF
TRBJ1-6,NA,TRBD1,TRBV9,TGTGCCAGCAGCGCCACCGGGACAGTCGCCTTTAATTCACCCCTCCACTTT,CASSATGTVAFNSPLHF
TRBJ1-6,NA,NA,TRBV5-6,TGTGCCAGCAGCTTGGGGACAATCTCTAATTCACCCCTCCACTTT,CASSLGTISNSPLHF
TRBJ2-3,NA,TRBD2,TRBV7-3,TGTGCCAGCAGACTGAGCGGGGGAAGCACAGATACGCAGTATTTT,CASRLSGGSTDTQYF
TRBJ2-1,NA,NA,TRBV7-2,TGTGCCAGCAGCGTAGGACCCCCGGGCTCCTACAATGAGCAGTTCTTC,CASSVGPPGSYNEQFF
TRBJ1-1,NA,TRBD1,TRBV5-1,TGCGCCAGCTCCACTCCGGGACAGGGGGAAGCTTTCTTT,CASSTPGQGEAFF
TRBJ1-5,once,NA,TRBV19,TGTGCCAGTAGTATGTTAATCTATCAGCCCCAGCATTTT,CASSMLIYQPQHF
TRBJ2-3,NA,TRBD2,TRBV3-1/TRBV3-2,TGTGCCAGCAGCCACGCCCTAGCGGGGGGGGTAGATACGCAGTATTTT,CASSHALAGGVDTQYF
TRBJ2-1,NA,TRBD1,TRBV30,TGTGCCTGGAGTACACTCGAGGACAGGGGGCAGGATGAGCAGTTCTTC,CAWSTLEDRGQDEQFF
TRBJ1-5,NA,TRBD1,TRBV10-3,TGTGCCATCAGTGAGGGGACAGGGTTTAATCAGCCCCAGCATTTT,CAISEGTGFNQPQHF
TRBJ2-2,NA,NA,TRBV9,TGTGCCAGCAGCGTCAGAATCACCGGGGAGCTGTTTTTT,CASSVRITGELFF
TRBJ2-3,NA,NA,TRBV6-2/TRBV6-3,TGTGCCAGCAGTTTCACCAGGACAGATACGCAGTATTTT,CASSFTRTDTQYF
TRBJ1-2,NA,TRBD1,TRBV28,TGTGCCAGCAGTCCTACCTTGACAGGGAACTATGGCTACACCTTC,CASSPTLTGNYGYTF
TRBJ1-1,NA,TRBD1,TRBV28,TGTGCCAGCAGAAGGGACAGCACTGAAGCTTTCTTT,CASRRDSTEAFF
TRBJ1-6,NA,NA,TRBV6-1,TGTGCCAGCAGTGAGAACAGGGACAACAATTCACCCCTCCACTTT,CASSENRDNNSPLHF
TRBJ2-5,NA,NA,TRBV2,TGTGCCAGCAGTGAAGGGGCAGCACAAGAGACCCAGTACTTC,CASSEGAAQETQYF